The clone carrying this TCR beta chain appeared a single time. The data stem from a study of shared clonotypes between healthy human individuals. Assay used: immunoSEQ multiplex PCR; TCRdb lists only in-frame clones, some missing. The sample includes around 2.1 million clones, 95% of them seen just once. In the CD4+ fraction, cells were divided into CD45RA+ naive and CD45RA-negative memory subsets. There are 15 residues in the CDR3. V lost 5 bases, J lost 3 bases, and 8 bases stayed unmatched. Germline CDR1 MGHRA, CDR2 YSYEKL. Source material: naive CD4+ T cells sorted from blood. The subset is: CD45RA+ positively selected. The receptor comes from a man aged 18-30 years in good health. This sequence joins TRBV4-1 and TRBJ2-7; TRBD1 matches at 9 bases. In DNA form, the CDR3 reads TGCGCCAGCAGCTATCCGGGACAGGGCCACTACGAGCAGTACTTC. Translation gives CASSYPGQGHYEQYF.